The entry below describes one T cell receptor beta chain. The sample is drawn from a study of cytomegalovirus exposure and HLA in healthy donors. Germline CDR1 and CDR2: SGHTA and FQGNSA. CDR3 size: 15 residues. Deletions cut 5 bases from V and 2 bases from J, with 15 bases between. The primer mix had 60 Vbeta and 13 Jbeta primers. Using immunoSEQ multiplex PCR, the repertoire was profiled, and TCRdb retains in-frame clones only, with some absent. The data hold around 130,000 clones, with under 90% observed a single time. This chain links TRBV7-2 with TRBJ2-5; no definite D call. The sequence was obtained from a man younger than 30 in good health and CMV-seronegative. The sequenced material came from PBMCs. The CDR3 nucleotides read TGTGCCAGCAGCACCAGCGCAGTTAGACAAGAGACCCAGTACTTC. This sequence encodes CASSTSAVRQETQYF.